This T cell receptor (beta chain) is from a study of CD8 T cells in ankylosing spondylitis. Study-level results: A motif in TCR beta, a set of roughly eight highly homologous variants, appeared characteristic of ankylosing spondylitis blood. Clones linked to the disease showed a CD8+ phenotype. They occurred at relatively low frequencies in peripheral blood. Enrichment of disease-linked clones was reportedly significant in matched ankylosing spondylitis synovial fluid. Earlier work had already found some motif variants in reactive arthritis synovial fluid and blood.

Trimming stripped 10 bases from V and 1 base from J, with 13 bases between. This CDR3 has 13 amino acids. The germline gives CDR1 WSHSY, CDR2 SAAADI. The table lists this clonotype with a few counts. The antigen is unknown. Using quantitative 5'-RACE with molecular barcodes, the authors made TCR beta libraries. A single record per CDR3 protein comes from TCRdb applying MiXCR to the 5' RACE reads. The data show hundreds of thousands of distinct CDR3 sequences, 20% to 30% seen once. The sequencing sample was made of blood, either unsorted or a sorted T cell fraction (not recorded which). The chain carries TRBV10-2 and TRBJ1-1; D remains unclear. This TCR was sampled from a male donor with ankylosing spondylitis. CDR3 loop: CATTARENTEAFF. Written as DNA, the CDR3 is TGCGCCACTACAGCTAGGGAGAACACTGAAGCTTTCTTT.